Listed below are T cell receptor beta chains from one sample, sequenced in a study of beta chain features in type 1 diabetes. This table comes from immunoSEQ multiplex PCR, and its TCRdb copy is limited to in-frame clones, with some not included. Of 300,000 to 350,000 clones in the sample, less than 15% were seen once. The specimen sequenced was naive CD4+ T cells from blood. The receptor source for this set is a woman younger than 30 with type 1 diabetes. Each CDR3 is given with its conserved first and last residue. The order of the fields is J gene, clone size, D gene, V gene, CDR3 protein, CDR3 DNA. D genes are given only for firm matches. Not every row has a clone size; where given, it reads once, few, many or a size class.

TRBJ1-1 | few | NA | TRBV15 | CATSRDSVILGRRGVNTEAFF | TGTGCCACCAGCAGAGATAGTGTTATCTTGGGCAGGAGGGGAGTGAACACTGAAGCTTTCTTT
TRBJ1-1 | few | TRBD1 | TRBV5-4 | CASSLDRVGTEAFF | TGTGCCAGCAGCCTAGACAGGGTGGGCACTGAAGCTTTCTTT
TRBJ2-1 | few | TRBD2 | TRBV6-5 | CASSYGAGGNEQFF | TGTGCCAGCAGTTACGGGGCGGGAGGGAATGAGCAGTTCTTC
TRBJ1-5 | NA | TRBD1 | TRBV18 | CASSPAGTGNQPQHF | TGTGCCAGCTCACCAGCCGGGACAGGGAATCAGCCCCAGCATTTT
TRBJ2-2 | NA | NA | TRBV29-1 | CSVGYQGTGELFF | TGCAGCGTTGGGTACCAGGGAACCGGGGAGCTGTTTTTT
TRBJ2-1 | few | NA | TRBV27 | CASTGQYNEQFF | TGTGCCAGTACAGGGCAGTACAATGAGCAGTTCTTC
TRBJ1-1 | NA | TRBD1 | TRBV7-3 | CASSQQRDRATEAFF | TGTGCCAGCAGCCAACAAAGGGACAGGGCTACTGAAGCTTTCTTT
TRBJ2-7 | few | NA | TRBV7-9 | CASSGGGAGPYEQYF | TGTGCCAGCAGCGGTGGGGGAGCGGGCCCTTACGAGCAGTACTTC
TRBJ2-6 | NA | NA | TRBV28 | CASSKDSLGANVLTF | TGTGCCAGCAGCAAGGACAGCCTTGGGGCCAACGTCCTGACTTTC
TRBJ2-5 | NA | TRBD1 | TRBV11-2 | CASSLGGTGVGETQYF | TGTGCCAGCAGCTTAGGGGGGACAGGGGTGGGGGAGACCCAGTACTTC
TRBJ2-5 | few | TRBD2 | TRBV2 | CASRLAAGETQYF | TGTGCCAGCAGGCTAGCGGCCGGAGAGACCCAGTACTTC
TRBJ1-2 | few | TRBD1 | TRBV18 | CASSPGTENYGYTF | TGTGCCAGCTCACCAGGGACAGAGAATTATGGCTACACCTTC
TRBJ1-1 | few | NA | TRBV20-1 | CSARDRDEAFF | TGCAGTGCTAGAGATCGGGATGAAGCTTTCTTT
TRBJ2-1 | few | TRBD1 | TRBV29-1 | CSVGQGSYNEQFF | TGCAGCGTTGGACAGGGATCCTACAATGAGCAGTTCTTC
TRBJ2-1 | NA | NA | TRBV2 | CASSIYNEQFF | TGTGCCAGCAGTATATACAATGAGCAGTTCTTC
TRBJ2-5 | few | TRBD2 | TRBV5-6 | CASSTIAGRGQETQYF | TGTGCCAGCAGCACCATAGCGGGACGTGGGCAAGAGACCCAGTACTTC
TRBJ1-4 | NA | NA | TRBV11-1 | CASSPRGADEKLFF | TGTGCCAGCAGCCCCCGTGGGGCGGATGAAAAACTGTTTTTT
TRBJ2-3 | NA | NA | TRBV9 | CASSVVASRSTDTQYF | TGTGCCAGCAGCGTAGTGGCTAGCAGGAGCACAGATACGCAGTATTTT
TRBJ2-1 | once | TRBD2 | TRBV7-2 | CASSFSSGTYNEQFF | TGTGCCAGCAGCTTTTCTAGCGGTACCTACAATGAGCAGTTCTTC
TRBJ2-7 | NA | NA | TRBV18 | CASSPSAGAYEQYF | TGTGCCAGCTCACCAAGCGCAGGGGCCTACGAGCAGTACTTC
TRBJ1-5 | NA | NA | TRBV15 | CATSRDLAVNQPQHF | TGTGCCACCAGCAGAGATTTGGCAGTCAATCAGCCCCAGCATTTT